This T cell receptor (beta chain) comes out of a study of PD-1 blockade in classical Hodgkin lymphoma. Findings of the study overall: The study reported lower baseline TCR diversity in newly diagnosed patients than in healthy donors. Patients with an early start, nivolumab under 1 year after ASCT, were excluded.

Each patient's relapse followed autologous stem cell transplantation, and brentuximab vedotin exposure varied. Classification of best responses gave complete response, partial response or progressive disease. Notes on this clone: Its antigen is unknown.

Germline values: CDR1 MNHNS, CDR2 SASEGT. The ends lost 1 base at V and 3 bases at J; junction bases unmatched: 3. The CDR3 consists of 15 residues. Sequenced by immunoSEQ multiplex PCR; TCRdb stores in-frame clones only, minus some. The table lists some 15,000 clones, roughly 88% of them singletons. This specimen was peripheral blood mononuclear cells (PBMCs), taken before the second cycle of nivolumab. This clonotype originated in a human donor with classical Hodgkin lymphoma. This chain uses TRBV6-1 with TRBJ1-3, with 7 bases aligning to TRBD1. CDR3 bases: TGTGCCAGCAGTGAAGTGTCAGGGGGTGGAAACACCATATATTTT. This sequence encodes CASSEVSGGGNTIYF.